The 25 T cell receptor beta chains given below trace back to one sample, sequenced in a study of cytomegalovirus exposure and HLA in healthy donors. Use of 60 Vbeta and 13 Jbeta primers characterized the PCR. Profiled with immunoSEQ multiplex PCR; TCRdb holds only in-frame clones, not every one. Here the sample spans 160,000 or so clones, 87% being singletons. Sequenced sample: PBMCs. The receptors stem from a woman aged 25 to 39 in good health and CMV-seronegative.

This chain uses TRBV29-1 with TRBJ2-2; 7 positions match TRBD1. V trimming: 7 bases; J trimming: 7 bases; junction bases outside the gene matches: 6. Germline values: CDR1 SQVTM, CDR2 ANQGSEA. The CDR3 is 12 residues long. CDR3 sequence: CSGGTVSGELFF. CDR3 nucleotide sequence: TGCAGCGGAGGGACAGTAAGCGGGGAGCTGTTTTTT.

V and J are TRBV18 and TRBJ1-2; 7 bases fit TRBD1. Per the germline V gene, CDR1 is KGHSH and CDR2 is LQKENI. V gave up 1 base and J gave up 4 bases; unmatched junction bases: 6. The CDR3 has 15 amino acids. CDR3 nucleotides: TGTGCCAGCTCACCACTCGGACAGGATGGCTATGGCTACACCTTC. It encodes CASSPLGQDGYGYTF. The entire variable domain, with the rest obtained from reference TRBV18 and TRBJ1-2, is as follows: NAGVMQNPRHLVRRRGQEARLRCSPMKGHSHVYWYRQLPEEGLKFMVYLQKENIIDESGMPKERFSAEFPKEGPSILRIQQVVRGDSAAYFCASSPLGQDGYGYTFGSGTRLTVV.

The J gene is TRBJ2-7, the V gene TRBV10-2, with a tentative D call TRBD2 (6 bases). This CDR3 comprises 15 residues. Germline V gives CDR1 WSHSY, CDR2 SAAADI. Trimming left V 6 bases short and J 2 bases short, with 17 bases between. The CDR3 nucleotides read TGCGCCAGCAGCTCTGGTGGGAGGCCCACCTACGAGCAGTACTTC. Translation: CASSSGGRPTYEQYF.

The chain has TRBV29-1 and TRBJ1-1; possibly TRBD1 for D (5 bases). V was cut by 6 bases and J by 0 bases, with 17 bases left in between. This CDR3 region has 15 residues. Germline V lookup: CDR1 SQVTM, CDR2 ANQGSEA. CDR3 DNA sequence: TGCAGCGTCCGACTACCGGGACTACTGAACACTGAAGCTTTCTTT. Translating it yields CSVRLPGLLNTEAFF.

The gene calls are TRBV4-3 and TRBJ2-1, with 12 nucleotides matching TRBD2. Germline CDR1 and CDR2: LGHNA and YSLEER. Germline trimming cut 0 bases from V and 12 bases from J; bases unmatched to any gene: 12. The CDR3 consists of 17 residues. The CDR3 DNA follows: TGCGCCAGCAGCCAAGAGCAGACTAGCGGGGGACTTCAGGGGCAGTTCTTC. Amino acid sequence: CASSQEQTSGGLQGQFF.

The chain couples TRBV7-2 to TRBJ1-1; tentatively, D is TRBD1 (5 bases). Germline CDR1 SGHTA, CDR2 FQGNSA. This CDR3 spans 15 amino acids. V shed 1 base and J shed 0 bases, with 9 bases lying between them. The CDR3 DNA sequence: TGTGCCAGCAGCTTAGTGACAGTCATGAACACTGAAGCTTTCTTT. Translation: CASSLVTVMNTEAFF.

Regarding this clone: Germline and junction disagree at one end, which may indicate a read error. The sample has other DNA sequences that encode this CDR3 too. The chain combines TRBV7-9 with TRBJ1-6, with D possibly being TRBD1 (6 bases). There are 14 residues in the CDR3. CDR1 and CDR2 (germline): SEHNR, FQNEAQ (reference sequence). The CDR3 DNA follows: TGTGCCAGCAGCTCCACAGGGCTTAATTCACCCCTCCATTTT. Translated, it gives CASSSTGLNSPLHF.

This clone was seen a single time. The V call is TRBV7-8, the J call TRBJ1-6, with TRBD1 matching 9 bases. This CDR3 has 15 amino acids. CDR1 is SGHVS, CDR2 FQNEAQ, per germline. Trimming took 5 bases from V and 9 from J; bases not matched to a gene: 8. Written as DNA, the CDR3 is TGTGCCAGCAGCATGGACAGGGGCCTATTTTCACCCCTCCACTTT. Protein: CASSMDRGLFSPLHF.

V gene TRBV5-8 combines with J gene TRBJ2-5, with 7 bases fitting TRBD2. Per the germline V gene, CDR1 is SGHTS and CDR2 is YDEGEE. The CDR3 totals 13 residues. Losses at the gene ends were 1 base for V and 4 bases for J; bases not matched to a gene: 1. For the CDR3, the DNA is TGTGCCAGCAGCTTGTGGGGGGGAGAGACCCAGTACTTC. Protein sequence: CASSLWGGETQYF.

This chain connects TRBV25-1 to TRBJ2-7; 9 nucleotides line up with TRBD1. The CDR3 covers 16 residues. Trimming removed 6 bases from V and 6 bases from J; junction bases left unmatched: 15. CDR1 MGHDK and CDR2 SYGVNS come from the germline V gene. The CDR3 sequence is CASSQAGTGRVTEQYF. In nucleotides, the CDR3 is TGTGCCAGCAGCCAGGCCGGGACAGGGAGGGTAACCGAGCAGTACTTC.

This chain links TRBV5-1 with TRBJ2-7; D call uncertain. Germline V gene lookup returns CDR1 SGHRS and CDR2 YFSETQ. The V and J ends lost 4 bases and 5 bases respectively, with 7 bases between them. This CDR3 region has 11 residues. The CDR3 loop reads CASSRSHEQYF. The CDR3 nucleotides read TGCGCCAGCAGCCGTAGCCACGAGCAGTACTTC.

The V and J genes are TRBV19 and TRBJ2-5, with TRBD2 matching 8 bases. Germline CDR1 LNHDA, CDR2 SQIVND (reference sequence). CDR3 length: 14 residues. The J segment lost 6 bases and the V segment lost 3 bases, leaving 6 bases of the junction unmatched. The CDR3: CASSILGGGKTQYF. For the CDR3, the DNA is TGTGCCAGTAGTATCCTCGGGGGGGGGAAGACCCAGTACTTC.

The chain is built from TRBV23-1 and TRBJ1-1; 9 nucleotides align to TRBD1. TRBV23-1 is flagged as an ORF with uncertain function. This CDR3 comprises 18 residues. Germline trimming cut 0 bases from V and 4 bases from J; bases unmatched to any gene: 12. CDR3 sequence: CASSQSRDRALNGTEAFF. CDR3 DNA: TGCGCCAGCAGTCAATCTCGGGACAGGGCACTCAATGGCACTGAAGCTTTCTTT.

The genes are TRBV7-3 and TRBJ1-1, with D unresolved. Germline V CDR1 and CDR2: SGHTA, FQGTGA. The CDR3 has 15 residues. The V end lost 5 bases, the J end lost 1 base, and 14 bases lay between the germline ends. CDR3 DNA: TGTGCCAGCAGCCATCCCCGCGGAGCGAACACTGAAGCTTTCTTT. Translation gives CASSHPRGANTEAFF.

A few counts support this clone. The CDR3 reads CASSLRVDTRQYNEQFF. CDR3 nucleotide sequence: TGTGCCAGCAGCCTTCGGGTGGACACAAGACAATACAATGAGCAGTTCTTC. The rearrangement links TRBV5-6 to TRBJ2-1, with D perhaps matching TRBD1 (5 bases). V was cut by 4 bases and J by 4 bases, with 21 bases left in between. Germline values: CDR1 SGHDT, CDR2 YYEEEE. The CDR3 totals 17 residues.

This chain joins TRBV2 and TRBJ1-5; TRBD1 agrees at 9 bases. The CDR3 length is 13 residues. In germline, CDR1 is SNHLY, CDR2 FYNNEI. The junction had 1 base not matched to a gene; V was cut back by 6 bases and J by 4 bases. Written as DNA, the CDR3 is TGTGCCAGCAGGGGACAGGGTAATCAGCCCCAGCATTTT. Protein: CASRGQGNQPQHF.

The chain links TRBV14 to TRBJ1-6; no clear D. The V gene lost 0 bases and the J gene lost 7 bases, with 16 bases spanning the gap. The CDR3 runs 17 residues. CDR1 is SGHDN, CDR2 FVKESK, per germline. The CDR3 protein is CASSQELGPRGNSPLHF. In nucleotides, the CDR3 is TGTGCCAGCAGCCAAGAATTAGGGCCGCGAGGGAATTCACCCCTCCACTTT.

The chain employs TRBV28 and TRBJ2-7; TRBD2 matches at 7 bases. The CDR3 is 15 amino acids. The germline V gene encodes CDR1 MDHEN and CDR2 SYDVKM. The V gene end was trimmed by 4 bases and the J gene end by 11 bases; junction bases not matched to a gene: 17. The chain's CDR3 is CASSSLMAGVRREYF. The DNA for the CDR3 is TGTGCCAGCAGTTCCCTCATGGCGGGAGTTCGCAGGGAGTACTTC.

The CDR3 DNA is TGTGCTAGTGGCTCTATGAACAATGAGCAGTTCTTC. It codes for CASGSMNNEQFF. The gene calls are TRBV12-5 and TRBJ2-1; D is unclear. CDR1 and CDR2 (germline): LGHNT, FRNRAP. Trimming took 6 bases from V and 5 from J, leaving 8 bases between them. This CDR3 is built from 12 residues.

The chain employs TRBV14 and TRBJ2-3; no clear D gene. V lost 5 bases and J lost 3, with 6 bases in between. Looked up from germline, CDR1 is SGHDN and CDR2 is FVKESK. This CDR3 comprises 12 residues. CDR3 sequence: CASSTATDTQYF. Written as DNA, the CDR3 is TGTGCCAGCAGCACTGCAACAGATACGCAGTATTTT. The full variable domain, in which reference TRBV14 and TRBJ2-3 provide the parts outside the CDR3, is EAGVTQFPSHSVIEKGQTVTLRCDPISGHDNLYWYRRVMGKEIKFLLHFVKESKQDESGMPNNRFLAERTGGTYSTLKVQPAELEDSGVYFCASSTATDTQYFGPGTRLTVL.

The chain uses TRBV9 and TRBJ2-3; D might be TRBD2 (6 bases). CDR1 and CDR2 from the germline V gene are SGDLS and YYNGEE. The CDR3 spans 18 residues. V dropped 3 bases and J dropped 2 bases, with 22 bases sitting between them. The CDR3 nucleotides read TGTGCCAGCAGCGCCGGACTCCTACTAGCTCTTTCCACAGATACGCAGTATTTT. It codes for CASSAGLLLALSTDTQYF.

The rearrangement joins TRBV7-9 to TRBJ2-7; a weak D match, TRBD1 (6 bases). CDR3 length: 16 amino acids. The germline V and J ends were trimmed by 5 bases and 4 bases, with 21 bases remaining between them. The germline CDR1 and CDR2 sequences are SEHNR and FQNEAQ (reference sequence). CDR3 DNA: TGTGCCAGCAGCCACCCCTCCCGGGACAAACGATACGAGCAGTACTTC. Translation gives CASSHPSRDKRYEQYF.

The chain carries TRBV4-1 and TRBJ1-4; 9 nucleotides match TRBD1. Losses at the gene ends were 1 base for V and 8 bases for J; bases not matched to a gene: 5. The CDR3 has 15 residues. Germline V gene sequence: CDR1 MGHRA, CDR2 YSYEKL. CDR3 loop: CASSQGQGGREKLFF. CDR3 coding DNA: TGCGCCAGCAGCCAAGGACAGGGGGGAAGAGAAAAACTGTTTTTT.

This chain joins TRBV30 and TRBJ1-5; 7 nucleotides line up with TRBD1. From germline, CDR1 is GTSNPN and CDR2 SVGIG (reference sequence). The CDR3 contains 15 residues. With V trimmed by 3 bases and J by 3 bases, 8 bases remained unmatched. The CDR3 DNA reads TGTGCCTGGAGCCTCCCGGGACAGTTCAATCAGCCCCAGCATTTT. It encodes CAWSLPGQFNQPQHF.

The CDR3 DNA reads as TGTGCCAGCAGTTGGGTAGGGGGACAGAGCCTCGCCGGGACGCAGTATTTT. Translation gives CASSWVGGQSLAGTQYF. J is TRBJ2-3 and V is TRBV27; 7 bases match TRBD1. CDR3 size: 17 residues. Losses at the gene ends were 4 bases for V and 9 bases for J; bases not matched to a gene: 19. Germline V gene data show CDR1 as MNHEY and CDR2 as SMNVEV (reference sequence).